A selection of T cell receptor beta chains follows, all from one sample in a study of blood T cell repertoires in COVID-19. Sequenced by immunoSEQ multiplex PCR; TCRdb stores in-frame clones only, minus some. The profile shows about 280,000 clones, around four fifths of them singletons. The sequencing input was peripheral blood. The receptors derive from a woman between 50 and 59 years old who had recovered from COVID-19. CDR3s include the opening cysteine and the closing phenylalanine or tryptophan. A D gene is named only where the DNA matches it firmly. Some rows have no size entry. The others give once, few or many, or a class for an expanded clone.

abundance,v_gene,j_gene,d_gene,CDR3nt,CDR3aa
.,TRBV7-6,TRBJ2-5,.,TGTGCCAGCAGCCCCGGGGTGACCCAGTACTTC,CASSPGVTQYF
once,TRBV28,TRBJ1-2,.,TGTGCCAGCAGTTCTAGTATAGGCTATGGCTACACCTTC,CASSSSIGYGYTF
.,TRBV13,TRBJ1-2,.,TGTGCCAGCAGCGCGAGAGGAGGGAAGGCATTAGGCTACACCTTC,CASSARGGKALGYTF
.,TRBV11-2,TRBJ1-2,.,TGTGCCAGCAGCTTAGATCTTGGACAAAGCTATGGCTACACCTTC,CASSLDLGQSYGYTF
.,TRBV20-1,TRBJ2-4,.,TGCAGTGCCCCCTATCCCATTCAGTACTTC,CSAPYPIQYF
.,TRBV19,TRBJ2-7,TRBD1,TGTGCCAGTAGTACGCGGACAGGGGGCTACGAGCAGTACTTC,CASSTRTGGYEQYF
.,TRBV19,TRBJ2-6,.,TGTGCCAGTAGGCTAGGTATCCTCTCTGGGGCCAACGTCCTGACTTTC,CASRLGILSGANVLTF
once,TRBV6-2/TRBV6-3,TRBJ2-5,.,TGTGCCAGCAACCCAGCGGGCCAAGAGACCCAGTACTTC,CASNPAGQETQYF
.,TRBV9,TRBJ2-5,.,TGTGCCAGCAGCGTAGCGGCAGGGGAGACCCAGTACTTC,CASSVAAGETQYF
.,TRBV10-2,TRBJ2-7,TRBD1,TGCGCCAGCAGTGGCGGGACAGGGGGGTCCTACGAGCAGTACTTC,CASSGGTGGSYEQYF
.,TRBV12-3/TRBV12-4,TRBJ1-3,.,TGTGCCAGCAGTTCATCAGGCGGAAACACCATATATTTT,CASSSSGGNTIYF
many,TRBV6-6,TRBJ2-3,.,TGTGCCAGCAGTTATGTGGGGGCTACAGATACGCAGTATTTT,CASSYVGATDTQYF
.,TRBV19,TRBJ1-6,TRBD1,TGTGCCAGTAGTATATACGGGACAGGAATCAATTCACCCCTCCACTTT,CASSIYGTGINSPLHF
.,TRBV27,TRBJ2-5,TRBD1,TGTGCCAGCAGTAACAGGGGGCGCGCTGAGACCCAGTACTTC,CASSNRGRAETQYF
once,TRBV18,TRBJ2-2,.,TGTGCCAGCTCAGGCCAGTTAAACACCGGGGAGCTGTTTTTT,CASSGQLNTGELFF
.,TRBV11-2,TRBJ1-1,.,TGTGCCAGCAGCTTAGTACAGGGCACTGAAGCTTTCTTT,CASSLVQGTEAFF
.,TRBV29-1,TRBJ1-2,.,TGCAGCGTTGAACCCAGGGGTAACTATGGCTACACCTTC,CSVEPRGNYGYTF
.,TRBV13,TRBJ2-3,TRBD1,TGTGCCAGCGGCGGACAGGGGGTGGATACGCAGTATTTT,CASGGQGVDTQYF
.,TRBV5-5,TRBJ1-6,.,TGTGCCAGCAGCTTGGTGTCGGGTCGCGTTCCTTCACCCCTCCACTTT,CASSLVSGRVPSPLHF
once,TRBV11-1,TRBJ2-7,TRBD1,TGTGCCAGCAGGGGCGGCCTTACAGGGGGCGAGCAGTACTTC,CASRGGLTGGEQYF
.,TRBV28,TRBJ2-7,TRBD2,TGTGCCAGCAGTTTGGTGGGGCTAGCGGGAGGAAGTTACGAGCAGTACTTC,CASSLVGLAGGSYEQYF
.,TRBV28,TRBJ2-7,TRBD1,TGTGCCAGCAGTCACCGACAGGGGGCCTACGAGCAGTACTTC,CASSHRQGAYEQYF
once,TRBV6-2/TRBV6-3,TRBJ1-1,.,TGTGCCAGCAGTTACCCCAGGACTGAAGCTTTCTTT,CASSYPRTEAFF
.,TRBV15,TRBJ2-2,.,TGTGCCACCAGCAAAGCGGGCCTAAACACCGGGGAGCTGTTTTTT,CATSKAGLNTGELFF
.,TRBV28,TRBJ1-2,TRBD1,TGTGCCAGCAGTCTAGGACAGGGAGTCTATGGCTACACCTTC,CASSLGQGVYGYTF
.,TRBV25-1,TRBJ1-4,.,TGTGCCAGCAGTGGGCCCCCCGACAGACGTAATGAAAAACTGTTTTTT,CASSGPPDRRNEKLFF
.,TRBV6-6,TRBJ2-3,TRBD2,TGTGCCAGCAGAAAAACCGGGACTAGCGCAGATACGCAGTATTTT,CASRKTGTSADTQYF
.,TRBV25-1,TRBJ2-7,TRBD1,TGTGCCAGCAGTGAGGACAGGCTCTACGAGCAGTACTTC,CASSEDRLYEQYF
.,TRBV19,TRBJ2-1,TRBD2,TGTGCCAGTAGTATCGGGCTAGCGGGGGCCCCCACCACCAAGGATGAGCAGTTCTTC,CASSIGLAGAPTTKDEQFF
.,TRBV18,TRBJ2-3,TRBD2,TGTGCCAGCTCTGGGCTAGCGGTAACAGATACGCAGTATTTT,CASSGLAVTDTQYF
.,TRBV7-2,TRBJ1-6,.,TGTGCCAGCAGCTCTGCAGGGAGGGGAAATAATTCACCCCTCCACTTT,CASSSAGRGNNSPLHF
.,TRBV4-2,TRBJ1-2,TRBD1,TGTGCCAGCAGGGGTACAGGGGTAGAGACCTTC,CASRGTGVETF
.,TRBV28,TRBJ2-6,.,TGTGCCAGCAGTTTTACTGGGGCCAACGTCCTGACTTTC,CASSFTGANVLTF
.,TRBV19,TRBJ1-5,TRBD1,TGTGCCACCTTGACAGGGGGCGAGGGCAATCAGCCCCAGCATTTT,CATLTGGEGNQPQHF
.,TRBV27,TRBJ2-7,.,TGTGCCAGCAGTTTCCGGACTCAACAAAGGGGGGAGCAGTACTTC,CASSFRTQQRGEQYF
.,TRBV7-9,TRBJ1-4,.,TGTGCCAGCAGCCCGTTTCTACAAGGGAGTGAAAAACTGTTTTTT,CASSPFLQGSEKLFF
.,TRBV6-2/TRBV6-3,TRBJ2-7,TRBD2,TGTGCCAGCAGTTACAGGGGTCCGGGACTAGCGGGAGTGGGAGAGCAGTACTTC,CASSYRGPGLAGVGEQYF
.,TRBV29-1,TRBJ2-1,.,TGCAGCGTTGAACGGCGGGGCTTCGGGAATGAGCAGTTCTTC,CSVERRGFGNEQFF
once,TRBV24-1,TRBJ2-1,TRBD2,TGTGCCACCAGTGATTCTAGCGGGGGGGCCTACAATGAGCAGTTCTTC,CATSDSSGGAYNEQFF
.,TRBV6-6,TRBJ1-2,TRBD1,TGTGCCAGCAGTTACTCAACAGGGGGCAACTATGGCTACACCTTC,CASSYSTGGNYGYTF
.,TRBV6-5,TRBJ1-6,TRBD1,TGTGCCAGCAGTTCTCCCGGGACAGGGGATGATTCACCCCTCCACTTT,CASSSPGTGDDSPLHF
.,TRBV24-1,TRBJ2-7,TRBD2,TGTGCCACCAGTGATAGCAACTCCGGGACTAGCGGGGTCTACGAGCAGTACTTC,CATSDSNSGTSGVYEQYF